The rows below give T cell receptor beta chains drawn from one sample of a study of blood T cell repertoires in COVID-19. Only in-frame clones appear in the TCRdb table, and some are missing; sequencing was by immunoSEQ multiplex PCR. In the table there are about 83,000 clones, 86% of which are singletons. Source material: peripheral blood. The receptor set was obtained from a woman older than 75 in a cohort sampled during active or convalescent COVID-19. The CDR3 runs from the conserved cysteine through the conserved F or W. The order of the fields is D gene, clone size, J gene, V gene, CDR3 protein, CDR3 DNA. A D gene is named only where the DNA matches it firmly. Only part of the rows carry a size: once, few, many, or a class if the clone is expanded.

TRBD2	.	TRBJ2-1	TRBV5-4	CASSLVPGLAGGPIWNEQFF	TGTGCCAGCAGCTTGGTTCCAGGACTAGCGGGAGGGCCAATCTGGAATGAGCAGTTCTTC
TRBD2	.	TRBJ2-7	TRBV28	CASSFPLLAGGSYEQYF	TGTGCCAGCAGTTTCCCCTTACTAGCGGGAGGGTCCTACGAGCAGTACTTC
TRBD1	.	TRBJ1-1	TRBV6-5	CASSYGRQGSAFF	TGTGCCAGCAGTTACGGAAGACAGGGCTCAGCTTTCTTT
.	few	TRBJ1-6	TRBV2	CASSDEGPANSPLHF	TGTGCCAGCAGCGATGAGGGTCCCGCCAATTCACCCCTCCACTTT
.	.	TRBJ2-1	TRBV7-3	CASSLGPSAAGNEQFF	TGTGCCAGCAGCTTAGGCCCATCAGCGGCCGGCAACGAGCAGTTCTTC
TRBD1	.	TRBJ1-5	TRBV28	CASSSLSQGAGAQPQHF	TGTGCCAGCAGTTCCCTCTCACAGGGGGCCGGGGCTCAGCCCCAGCATTTT
.	.	TRBJ2-3	TRBV7-9	CASSLVSGSTDTQYF	TGTGCCAGCAGCTTAGTGTCGGGTAGCACAGATACGCAGTATTTT
.	few	TRBJ1-2	TRBV2	CASTFGDGYTF	TGTGCCAGCACCTTCGGGGATGGCTACACCTTC
.	.	TRBJ1-1	TRBV6-5	CASTLGRQATEAFF	TGTGCCAGCACCCTAGGGAGACAGGCCACTGAAGCTTTCTTT
.	.	TRBJ2-1	TRBV5-6	CASSLRHISYNEQFF	TGTGCCAGCAGCCTGAGACATATCTCCTACAATGAGCAGTTCTTC
.	.	TRBJ2-7	TRBV3-1/TRBV3-2	CASSQSAGSSYEQYF	TGTGCCAGCAGCCAGTCGGCGGGAAGCTCCTACGAGCAGTACTTC
.	.	TRBJ2-2	TRBV28	CASSLGSPNTGELFF	TGTGCCAGCAGTTTGGGCAGCCCGAACACCGGGGAGCTGTTTTTT
.	.	TRBJ2-5	TRBV7-3	CASSLTGVGETQYF	TGTGCCAGCAGCTTAACCGGGGTGGGAGAGACCCAGTACTTC
.	.	TRBJ2-7	TRBV9	CASSPGSYEQYF	TGTGCCAGCAGCCCAGGATCCTACGAGCAGTACTTC
.	.	TRBJ1-1	TRBV11-2	CASSLDQGITFF	TGTGCCAGCAGCTTAGATCAGGGAATAACTTTCTTT
.	.	TRBJ1-5	TRBV15	CATSRDLLNQPQHF	TGTGCCACCAGCAGAGATTTGTTAAATCAGCCCCAGCATTTT
.	.	TRBJ1-3	TRBV4-2	CASSHSPTDYSGNTIYF	TGTGCCAGCAGCCATTCCCCGACAGATTACTCTGGAAACACCATATATTTT
TRBD1	.	TRBJ2-6	TRBV5-6	CASSSTGTGGSGANVLTF	TGTGCCAGCAGCTCGACCGGGACAGGGGGTTCTGGGGCCAACGTCCTGACTTTC
.	.	TRBJ2-3	TRBV30	CAWRNQGPDTQYF	TGTGCCTGGAGGAATCAGGGTCCAGATACGCAGTATTTT
TRBD2	.	TRBJ2-3	TRBV6-6	CASSRSGTSGIADTQYF	TGTGCCAGCAGTCGGTCCGGGACTAGCGGGATTGCAGATACGCAGTATTTT
.	.	TRBJ2-1	TRBV11-3	CASSLDRGPYNEQFF	TGTGCCAGCAGCTTAGACAGGGGCCCCTACAATGAGCAGTTCTTC
TRBD1	.	TRBJ1-5	TRBV2	CASSESGTGNQPQHF	TGTGCCAGCAGTGAATCCGGGACAGGGAATCAGCCCCAGCATTTT
TRBD1	.	TRBJ1-4	TRBV5-1	CASSLVAGGSATNEKLFF	TGCGCCAGCAGCTTGGTGGCAGGGGGCTCGGCAACTAATGAAAAACTGTTTTTT
TRBD1	.	TRBJ1-3	TRBV10-1	CASRDGQGSGNTIYF	TGCGCCAGCAGGGATGGACAGGGATCTGGAAACACCATATATTTT
TRBD1	.	TRBJ1-6	TRBV6-4	CASRGTGEGSPLHF	TGTGCCAGCAGGGGGACAGGGGAAGGTTCACCCCTCCACTTT
TRBD1	few	TRBJ1-2	TRBV6-2/TRBV6-3	CASSYTTGDGYTF	TGTGCCAGCAGTTACACCACAGGGGATGGCTACACCTTC
TRBD2	.	TRBJ2-1	TRBV7-6	CASSFAFGREAYNEQFF	TGTGCCAGCAGCTTCGCCTTCGGGCGGGAGGCCTACAATGAGCAGTTCTTC
TRBD2	few	TRBJ2-5	TRBV7-2	CASSFTSGSGETQYF	TGTGCCAGCAGCTTTACTAGCGGGAGCGGAGAGACCCAGTACTTC
.	.	TRBJ1-2	TRBV28	CASSPGGGTYGYTF	TGTGCCAGCAGCCCCGGGGGAGGGACCTATGGCTACACCTTC
.	.	TRBJ1-1	TRBV5-1	CASSLMQGNTEAFF	TGCGCCAGCAGCTTGATGCAGGGGAACACTGAAGCTTTCTTT
.	.	TRBJ1-5	TRBV9	CASTPGSNQPQHF	TGTGCCAGCACACCGGGGAGCAATCAGCCCCAGCATTTT
.	.	TRBJ2-2	TRBV6-6	CASIRGSGPGELFF	TGTGCCAGCATCCGAGGGAGCGGTCCCGGGGAGCTGTTTTTT
.	.	TRBJ2-2	TRBV14	CASSQEKGLVNTGELFF	TGTGCCAGCAGCCAAGAGAAGGGGTTGGTGAACACCGGGGAGCTGTTTTTT
TRBD1	.	TRBJ2-1	TRBV19	CASRSTGTGQIEQFF	TGTGCCAGTAGGAGTACCGGGACAGGGCAGATTGAGCAGTTCTTC
.	few	TRBJ1-1	TRBV5-1	CASRSGQPNTEAFF	TGCGCCAGCAGGAGTGGACAGCCGAACACTGAAGCTTTCTTT
TRBD2	.	TRBJ2-2	TRBV19	CASRRLAGDVTGELFF	TGTGCCAGTAGAAGACTAGCGGGGGACGTCACCGGGGAGCTGTTTTTT
TRBD2	.	TRBJ2-1	TRBV9	CASNPTGLAGRNEQFF	TGTGCCAGCAATCCCACCGGACTAGCGGGACGGAATGAGCAGTTCTTC
.	.	TRBJ2-1	TRBV24-1	CATSDFGHNNEQFF	TGTGCCACCAGTGATTTTGGTCACAACAATGAGCAGTTCTTC
.	.	TRBJ1-2	TRBV18	CASSPPVFGRLHGYTF	TGTGCCAGCTCACCACCGGTGTTTGGCAGACTACATGGCTACACCTTC
TRBD1	.	TRBJ2-6	TRBV28	CASSFSDRANSGANVLTF	TGTGCCAGCAGTTTTTCCGACAGGGCAAACTCTGGGGCCAACGTCCTGACTTTC
.	.	TRBJ2-1	TRBV11-3	CASSWEYEQFF	TGTGCCAGCAGCTGGGAGTATGAGCAGTTCTTC
TRBD1	.	TRBJ2-3	TRBV7-2	CASSRDSFTDTQYF	TGTGCCAGCAGCCGGGACAGTTTCACAGATACGCAGTATTTT